The T cell receptor beta chain under discussion was sequenced for a study of shared T cell receptors in the human thymus. This CDR3 has 16 amino acids. The germline V gene has CDR1 SGHDN and CDR2 FVKESK. V lost 1 base to trimming and J lost 3 bases; unmatched junction nucleotides: 7. Clones were sequenced by immunoSEQ multiplex PCR, and TCRdb holds only the in-frame ones, with some missing. Here the sample spans 600,000 to 900,000 clones, approximately 85% being singletons. The data were also submitted as part of a second study, on human thymus T cells.

The sequence came from a girl in the first two years of life with a congenital heart defect. V is TRBV14 and J is TRBJ2-5, with TRBD1 matching over 8 bases. Sequenced: thymocytes. CDR3 sequence (DNA): TGTGCCAGCAGCCAAGGGCAGGGGGCCAATAAAGAGACCCAGTACTTC. Protein: CASSQGQGANKETQYF.